The 11 T cell receptor beta chains listed next were all sequenced from one sample in a study of T cells after yellow fever vaccination. TCRdb re-called the 5' RACE reads through MiXCR, storing one row per CDR3 protein. This table has 100,000 or so distinct CDR3 sequences, 8% to 10% appearing once. Sample: CD8+ T cells not binding an NS4B(214-222) dextramer, sorted from PBMCs, taken around 14 days after the first yellow fever vaccination. The receptor set was obtained from a man between 18 and 35 years old who received the YFV17D yellow fever vaccine.

The chain joins TRBV12-3 or TRBV12-4 to TRBJ2-5; D perhaps matches TRBD2 (7 bases). Trimming shortened V by 6 bases and J by 5 bases, and 10 bases separated the two germline ends. The CDR3 is 12 residues long. The CDR3: CASRGGAETQYF. CDR3 in DNA: TGTGCCAGCAGGGGGGGGGCGGAGACCCAGTACTTC.

The chain carries TRBV25-1 and TRBJ1-2; possible D gene TRBD1, 5 bases. From germline, CDR1 is MGHDK and CDR2 SYGVNS. Deletions cut 8 bases from V and 8 bases from J, with 21 bases between. This CDR3 has 14 residues. DNA of the CDR3: TGTGCCAGCCGACCCCATTGGCGGACACAGGGCTACACCTTC. Its protein is CASRPHWRTQGYTF.

This clonotype occurred a few times. The chain combines TRBV2 with TRBJ2-7; maybe TRBD1 (5 bases). The germline V gene has CDR1 SNHLY and CDR2 FYNNEI. This CDR3 has 11 residues. V was trimmed by 8 bases and J by 6 bases, leaving 11 bases between them. The CDR3 sequence is CASQGRVEQYF. The CDR3 DNA reads TGTGCCAGCCAAGGCAGGGTCGAGCAGTACTTC.

This clonotype has only a few counts. The V and J genes are TRBV11-2 and TRBJ2-7, with D perhaps assigned TRBD1 or TRBD2 (6 bases each). Trimming cost V 0 bases and J 5 bases, with 11 bases left between them. CDR3 length: 14 amino acids. Germline-derived CDR1 and CDR2 are SGHAT and FQNNGV. CDR3 protein: CASSLEGGHHEQYF. The CDR3, as DNA: TGTGCCAGCAGCTTAGAGGGGGGACACCACGAGCAGTACTTC.

This chain joins TRBV4-3 and TRBJ2-3, with TRBD2 identical over 7 bases. The CDR3 loop spans 16 amino acids. The germline gives CDR1 LGHNA, CDR2 YSLEER. Unmatched junction bases numbered 3, after V lost 0 bases and J lost 0 bases. CDR3 DNA sequence: TGCGCCAGCAGCCAAGAACCAGCGGGGAGCACAGATACGCAGTATTTT. Translating it yields CASSQEPAGSTDTQYF.

This clonotype was recorded once. V and J are TRBV7-9 and TRBJ1-6; D gene ambiguous. Germline CDR1 and CDR2: SEHNR and FQNEAQ (reference sequence). The CDR3 contains 15 residues. Trimming took off 1 base at V and 7 bases at J, with 11 bases between the two ends. Here the CDR3 DNA reads TGTGCCAGCAGCTTAGAAGCAAGAGGAAATTCACCCCTCCACTTT. Amino acids: CASSLEARGNSPLHF.

The V call is TRBV6-1, the J call TRBJ2-7; the match to TRBD2 covers 10 bases. Germline V lookup: CDR1 MNHNS, CDR2 SASEGT. The length of the CDR3 is 15 residues. The CDR3, as DNA: TGTGCCAGCAGTCTTGCTAGCGGGGGTTCCTACGAGCAGTGCGTC. Its protein product is CASSLASGGSYEQCV.

The chain employs TRBV7-9 and TRBJ2-3; 7 bases fit TRBD1. The junction had 11 bases not matched to a gene; V was cut back by 4 bases and J by 4 bases. Germline lookup yields CDR1 SEHNR and CDR2 FQNEAQ (reference sequence). The CDR3 is made up of 16 amino acids. As DNA, the CDR3 is TGTGCCAGCAGCTCGACTGCCAGGGGGTTTCCAGATACGCAGTATTTT. It translates to CASSSTARGFPDTQYF.

There are a few counts of this clonotype. V usage is TRBV5-6 and J usage is TRBJ2-7, with 7 nucleotides matching TRBD2. Trimming cost V 3 bases and J 11 bases; bases outside gene matches: 17. Per germline, CDR1 SGHDT and CDR2 YYEEEE. The CDR3 consists of 15 residues. The DNA of the CDR3 is TGTGCCAGCAGCTCCGGGGAGGGGCCTCCTCTTCTTGAGTACGTC. The encoded protein is CASSSGEGPPLLEYV.

This chain connects TRBV6-2 or TRBV6-3 to TRBJ2-2; TRBD2 might be the D (7 bases). Deletions cut 2 bases from V and 0 bases from J, with 19 bases between. The CDR3 totals 19 residues. From germline, CDR1 is MNHEY and CDR2 SVGEGT. The CDR3 is CASSYVRVDGGPNTGELFF. The CDR3 region has the DNA TGTGCCAGCAGTTACGTACGCGTGGACGGGGGGCCGAACACCGGGGAGCTGTTTTTT.

The sample holds many counts of this clonotype. This chain connects TRBV29-1 to TRBJ2-7, with 9 bases lining up with TRBD1. V lost 5 bases, J lost 4 bases, and 6 bases stayed unmatched. Germline V gene sequence: CDR1 SQVTM, CDR2 ANQGSEA. The CDR3 sequence is 13 residues long. CDR3 bases: TGCAGCGTTTCGGGACAGGGACGATACGAGCAGTACTTC. Translating gives CSVSGQGRYEQYF.